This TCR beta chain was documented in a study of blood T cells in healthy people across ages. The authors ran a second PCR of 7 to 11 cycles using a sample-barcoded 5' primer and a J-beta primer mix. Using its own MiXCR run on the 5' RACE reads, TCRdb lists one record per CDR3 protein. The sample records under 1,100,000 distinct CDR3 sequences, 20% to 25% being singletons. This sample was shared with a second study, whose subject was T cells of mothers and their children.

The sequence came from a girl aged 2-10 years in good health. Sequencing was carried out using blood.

The CDR3 DNA reads as TGCGCCAGCAGCCAAGTAACGGCTAGCACACTAGCCAAAAACATTCAGTACTTC. Residues: CASSQVTASTLAKNIQYF. The chain joins TRBV4-3 to TRBJ2-4; D may be TRBD2 (5 bases). This CDR3 spans 18 amino acids. Germline CDR1 and CDR2: LGHNA and YSLEER. V gave up 1 base and J gave up 0 bases, with 16 bases separating them.